Each of the 19 T cell receptor beta chains below was sequenced from the same sample in a study of blood T cell repertoires in COVID-19. TCRdb keeps only in-frame clones here, not all; method: immunoSEQ multiplex PCR. The repertoire consists of roughly 39,000 clones, with more than 85% occurring once and the leading ten covering around 5%. The source material was peripheral blood. These receptors all come from a human donor in a cohort sampled during active COVID-19.

The chain employs TRBV5-4 and TRBJ2-7, with 9 bases fitting TRBD2. Looked up from germline, CDR1 is SGHNT and CDR2 is YYREEE (reference sequence). The CDR3 consists of 15 residues. The J segment lost 4 bases and the V segment lost 4 bases, leaving 9 bases of the junction unmatched. DNA for the CDR3: TGTGCCAGCAGCGGGGCGGGAGGGGGCGAGTACGAGCAGTACTTC. Protein: CASSGAGGGEYEQYF.

The chain couples TRBV7-7 to TRBJ2-1; D perhaps matches TRBD2 (7 bases). V gave up 3 bases and J gave up 9 bases, with 12 bases separating them. Looked up from germline, CDR1 is SSHAT and CDR2 is FNYEAQ (reference sequence). The CDR3 has 13 amino acids. The DNA of the CDR3 is TGTGCCAGCAGCTTCCAGGGGAGGGGTGAGCAGTTCTTC. Its protein product is CASSFQGRGEQFF.

The CDR3 loop reads CASSPNRVQPQHF. The CDR3 nucleotides read TGTGCCAGCAGCCCCAACAGGGTTCAGCCCCAGCATTTT. This sequence joins TRBV7-2 and TRBJ1-5; weak D call: TRBD1 (6 bases). This CDR3 spans 13 amino acids. V was clipped by 5 bases and J by 6 bases, with 11 bases between them. Germline CDR1 is SGHTA and CDR2 is FQGNSA.

V and J are TRBV20-1 and TRBJ1-2; D is perhaps TRBD1 (5 bases). Deletions cut 3 bases from V and 3 bases from J, with 14 bases between. This CDR3 is 14 amino acids long. CDR1 and CDR2 (germline): DFQATT, SNEGSKA (reference sequence). The CDR3: CSASTRGFDYGYTF. CDR3 nucleotide sequence: TGCAGTGCTAGTACAAGGGGCTTTGACTATGGCTACACCTTC.

CDR3 region: CASSEYFGENEQFF. Written as DNA, the CDR3 is TGTGCCAGCAGTGAATATTTCGGGGAAAATGAGCAGTTCTTC. The V gene is TRBV25-1, the J gene TRBJ2-1; D possibly corresponds to TRBD2 (5 bases). V was cut by 0 bases and J by 7 bases, with 10 bases left in between. This CDR3 has 14 amino acids. CDR1 is MGHDK, CDR2 SYGVNS, per germline. The complete variable domain, with remaining parts taken from reference TRBV25-1 and TRBJ2-1, reads EADIYQTPRYLVIGTGKKITLECSQTMGHDKMYWYQQDPGMELHLIHYSYGVNSTEKGDLSSESTVSRIRTEHFPLTLESARPSHTSQYLCASSEYFGENEQFFGPGTRLTVL.

The chain is built from TRBV19 and TRBJ1-4; 9 nucleotides line up with TRBD1. Germline V gene data show CDR1 as LNHDA and CDR2 as SQIVND (reference sequence). Unmatched junction bases numbered 6, after V lost 5 bases and J lost 5 bases. This CDR3 comprises 15 residues. The CDR3 protein is CASSPGQGKNEKLFF. The CDR3, as DNA: TGTGCCAGTAGTCCCGGACAGGGGAAGAATGAAAAACTGTTTTTT.

The chain has TRBV19 and TRBJ2-5, with TRBD2 matching 7 bases. Germline trimming cut 5 bases from V and 5 bases from J; bases unmatched to any gene: 11. From germline, CDR1 is LNHDA and CDR2 SQIVND (reference sequence). This CDR3 contains 15 residues. CDR3 coding DNA: TGTGCCAGTAGTCCCAGACTAGCCCAAGTGGAGACCCAGTACTTC. Encoded protein: CASSPRLAQVETQYF.

This clone was found once. The chain combines TRBV5-4 with TRBJ2-5; 8 positions match TRBD1. V lost 0 bases, J lost 4 bases, and 8 bases stayed unmatched. The germline gives CDR1 SGHNT, CDR2 YYREEE (reference sequence). The CDR3 sequence is 16 residues long. The CDR3 DNA reads TGTGCCAGCAGCTTGGTGGCAGGGGGCCTAGGAGAGACCCAGTACTTC. It is translated as CASSLVAGGLGETQYF.

V is TRBV7-9 and J is TRBJ1-5; D unclear. The ends were cut back, 5 bases at V and 4 bases at J, with 21 bases in the middle. The CDR3 spans 17 residues. Germline V lookup: CDR1 SEHNR, CDR2 FQNEAQ (reference sequence). The CDR3 bases are TGTGCCAGCAGCCCCTTTCAAACGGGAACCAAGAATCAGCCCCAGCATTTT. Translating it yields CASSPFQTGTKNQPQHF. Full variable domain (rest looked up from reference TRBV7-9 and TRBJ1-5): DTGVSQNPRHKITKRGQNVTFRCDPISEHNRLYWYRQTLGQGPEFLTYFQNEAQLEKSRLLSDRFSAERPKGSFSTLEIQRTEQGDSAMYLCASSPFQTGTKNQPQHFGDGTRLSIL.

This clone was recorded only once. The chain has TRBV9 and TRBJ1-6; 10 bases are shared with TRBD1. V lost 0 bases and J lost 0; bases outside the gene matches: 0. Germline V gene data show CDR1 as SGDLS and CDR2 as YYNGEE. This CDR3 is 17 amino acids long. The CDR3 spells CASSVGTGGSYNSPLHF. CDR3 in DNA: TGTGCCAGCAGCGTAGGGACAGGGGGCTCCTATAATTCACCCCTCCACTTT.

The chain combines TRBV4-2 with TRBJ1-4; the match to TRBD1 covers 11 bases. The trim removed 3 bases at V and 7 bases at J, leaving 4 bases unmatched. CDR1 is LGHNA and CDR2 is YNFKEQ in the germline V gene. The length of the CDR3 is 15 residues. This chain's CDR3 is CASSQGGTGGEKLFF. The CDR3 region has the DNA TGTGCCAGCAGCCAGGGGGGGACAGGGGGTGAAAAACTGTTTTTT.

DNA of the CDR3: TGTGCCAGCAGGAGGGAGGGGAACGAGCAGTACTTC. It codes for CASRREGNEQYF. The chain recombines TRBV28 with TRBJ2-7, with 7 positions matching TRBD2. J lost 5 bases, V lost 6 bases, and 4 bases had no gene match. Germline CDR1 MDHEN, CDR2 SYDVKM. The CDR3 is made up of 12 amino acids.

The chain recombines TRBV19 with TRBJ1-5; TRBD1 is a possible D gene (5 bases). From germline, CDR1 is LNHDA and CDR2 SQIVND (reference sequence). Trimming stripped 9 bases from V and 4 bases from J, with 10 bases between. The CDR3 consists of 12 residues. CDR3 loop: CASTDRNQPQHF. The CDR3, as DNA: TGTGCCAGCACCGACAGAAATCAGCCCCAGCATTTT.

The CDR3 region is CASSQDLSYEQYF. CDR3 DNA sequence: TGCGCCAGCAGCCAAGACCTTTCCTACGAGCAGTACTTC. The rearrangement uses TRBV4-3 and TRBJ2-7; no clear D gene. The CDR3 sequence is 13 residues long. Germline CDR1 reads LGHNA; CDR2 reads YSLEER. Trimming pared 0 bases from V and 1 base from J, leaving 4 bases between.

The genes are TRBV6-5 and TRBJ2-2; TRBD1 aligns across 8 bases. The V and J ends lost 6 bases and 7 bases, in that order; junction bases with no gene match: 7. Germline V gene sequence: CDR1 MNHEY, CDR2 SVGAGI. The CDR3 has 14 amino acids. The DNA for the CDR3 is TGTGCCAGCAGGACAGGGGTTGGAGTCGGGGAGCTGTTTTTT. Its translation is CASRTGVGVGELFF.

The V gene is TRBV6-5, the J gene TRBJ1-1, with no clear D. Per germline, CDR1 MNHEY and CDR2 SVGAGI. Deletions cut 3 bases from V and 0 bases from J, with 5 bases between. The CDR3 runs to 13 residues. The CDR3 DNA is TGTGCCAGCAGTTATACGGTGAACACTGAAGCTTTCTTT. Translation gives CASSYTVNTEAFF.

This rearrangement joins TRBV7-2 to TRBJ1-3; D not certain. The CDR3 covers 15 residues. The germline V gene has CDR1 SGHTA and CDR2 FQGNSA. The V end lost 5 bases, the J end lost 4 bases, and 15 bases lay between the germline ends. CDR3 nucleotides: TGTGCCAGCAGCCCGGGGAACGTAGGGGGAAACACCATATATTTT. Translating it yields CASSPGNVGGNTIYF.

V gene TRBV3-1 (or the pseudogene TRBV3-2) combines with J gene TRBJ1-2, with 7 nucleotides matching TRBD1. V lost 4 bases to trimming and J lost 4 bases; unmatched junction nucleotides: 9. This CDR3 region has 15 residues. CDR1 is LGHDT and CDR2 is YNNKEL in the germline V gene (reference sequence). The CDR3 DNA reads as TGTGCCAGCAGCCCCCGGAAGGGGGCCCTCTATGGCTACACCTTC. It yields the protein CASSPRKGALYGYTF.

The rearrangement links TRBV12-3 or TRBV12-4 to TRBJ1-2; 7 bases agree with TRBD1. J gave up 2 bases and V 7 bases, and 4 bases lay outside the gene matches. The CDR3 totals 13 residues. CDR3 in amino acids: CASTLTGNYGYTF. CDR3 bases: TGTGCCAGCACCCTGACAGGGAACTATGGCTACACCTTC.